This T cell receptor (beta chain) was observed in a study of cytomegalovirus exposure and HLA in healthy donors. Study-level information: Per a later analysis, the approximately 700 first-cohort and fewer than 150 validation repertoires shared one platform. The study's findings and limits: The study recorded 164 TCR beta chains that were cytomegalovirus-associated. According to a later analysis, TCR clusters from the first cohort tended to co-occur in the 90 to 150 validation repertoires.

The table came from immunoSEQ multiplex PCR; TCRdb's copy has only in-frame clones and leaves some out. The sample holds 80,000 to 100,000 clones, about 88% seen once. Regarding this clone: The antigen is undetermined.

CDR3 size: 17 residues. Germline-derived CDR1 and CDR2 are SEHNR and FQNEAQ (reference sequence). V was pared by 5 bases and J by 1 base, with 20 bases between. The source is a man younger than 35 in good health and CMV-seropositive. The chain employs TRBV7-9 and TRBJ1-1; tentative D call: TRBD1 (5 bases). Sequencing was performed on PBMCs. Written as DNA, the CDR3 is TGTGCCAGCAGCCGCGGGGGGGACCTCAGACCGAACACTGAAGCTTTCTTT. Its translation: CASSRGGDLRPNTEAFF.